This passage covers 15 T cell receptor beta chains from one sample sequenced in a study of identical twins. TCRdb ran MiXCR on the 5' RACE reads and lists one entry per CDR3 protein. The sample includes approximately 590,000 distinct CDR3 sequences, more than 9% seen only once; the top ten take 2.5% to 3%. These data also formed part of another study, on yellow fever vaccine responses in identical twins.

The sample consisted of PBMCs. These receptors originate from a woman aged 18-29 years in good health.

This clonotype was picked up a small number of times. The CDR3 nucleotides are TGTGCCAGCAGCACCACGGGATCTGGCGAGCAGTACTTC. It yields the protein CASSTTGSGEQYF. The chain is built from TRBV7-9 and TRBJ2-7, with a weak D call TRBD2 (5 bases). CDR3 size: 13 residues. Trimming pared 5 bases from V and 6 bases from J, leaving 14 bases between. Germline V CDR1 and CDR2: SEHNR, FQNEAQ (reference sequence).

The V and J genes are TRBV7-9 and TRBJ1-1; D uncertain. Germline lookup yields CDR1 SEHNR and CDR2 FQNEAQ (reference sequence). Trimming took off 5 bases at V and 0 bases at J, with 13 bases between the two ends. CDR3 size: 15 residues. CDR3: CASSPRLGMNTEAFF. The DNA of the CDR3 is TGTGCCAGCAGCCCGAGGTTGGGGATGAACACTGAAGCTTTCTTT.

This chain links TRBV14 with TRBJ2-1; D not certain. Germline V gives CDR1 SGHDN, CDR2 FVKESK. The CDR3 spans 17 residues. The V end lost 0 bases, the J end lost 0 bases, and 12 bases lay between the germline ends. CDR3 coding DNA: TGTGCCAGCAGCCAAGATAGAGGCAGAGCCTCCTACAATGAGCAGTTCTTC. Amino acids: CASSQDRGRASYNEQFF.

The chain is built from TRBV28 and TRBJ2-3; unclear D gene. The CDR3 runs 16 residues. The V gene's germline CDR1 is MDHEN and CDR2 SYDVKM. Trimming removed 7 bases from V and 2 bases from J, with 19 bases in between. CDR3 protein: CASNPPARLNTDTQYF. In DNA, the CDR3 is TGTGCCAGCAACCCGCCCGCTAGGTTGAACACAGATACGCAGTATTTT.

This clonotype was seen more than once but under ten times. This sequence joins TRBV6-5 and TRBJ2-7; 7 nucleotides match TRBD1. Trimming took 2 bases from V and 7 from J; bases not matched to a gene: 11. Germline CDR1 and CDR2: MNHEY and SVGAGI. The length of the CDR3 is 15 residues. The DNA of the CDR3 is TGTGCCAGCAGTTACCGGGACAGCGGCGTGGGGGAGCAGTACTTC. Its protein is CASSYRDSGVGEQYF.

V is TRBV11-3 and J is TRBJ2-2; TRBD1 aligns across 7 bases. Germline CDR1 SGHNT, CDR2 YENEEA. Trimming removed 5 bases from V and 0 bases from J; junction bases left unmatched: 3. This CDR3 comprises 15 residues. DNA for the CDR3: TGTGCCAGCAGCCGGACAGGAACGAACACCGGGGAGCTGTTTTTT. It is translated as CASSRTGTNTGELFF.

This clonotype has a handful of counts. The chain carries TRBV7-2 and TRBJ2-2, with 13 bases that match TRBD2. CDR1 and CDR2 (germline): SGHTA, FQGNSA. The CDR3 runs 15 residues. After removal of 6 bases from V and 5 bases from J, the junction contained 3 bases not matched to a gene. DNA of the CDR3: TGTGCCAGCAGAGGGACTAGCGGGATTACCGGGGAGCTGTTTTTT. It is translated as CASRGTSGITGELFF.

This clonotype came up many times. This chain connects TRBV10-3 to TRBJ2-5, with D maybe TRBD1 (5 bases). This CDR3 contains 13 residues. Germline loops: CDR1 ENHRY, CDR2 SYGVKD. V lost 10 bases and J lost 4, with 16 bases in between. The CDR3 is CATWYGAGETQYF. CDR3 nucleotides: TGTGCCACTTGGTATGGGGCTGGAGAGACCCAGTACTTC.

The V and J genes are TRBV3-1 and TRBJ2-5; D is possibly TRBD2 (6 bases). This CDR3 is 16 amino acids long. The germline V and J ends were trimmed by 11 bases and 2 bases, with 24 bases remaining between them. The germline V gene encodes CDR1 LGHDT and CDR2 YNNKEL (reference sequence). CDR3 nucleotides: TGTGCCTGCGGGCGGGGCGAGTTCCGGAATCAAGAGACCCAGTACTTC. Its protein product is CACGRGEFRNQETQYF.

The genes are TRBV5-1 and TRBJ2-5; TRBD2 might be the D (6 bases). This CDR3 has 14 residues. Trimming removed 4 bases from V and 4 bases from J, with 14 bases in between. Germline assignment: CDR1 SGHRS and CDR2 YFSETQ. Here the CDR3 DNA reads TGCGCCAGCAGCCCCCTTGCGGGAAGAGAGACCCAGTACTTC. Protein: CASSPLAGRETQYF. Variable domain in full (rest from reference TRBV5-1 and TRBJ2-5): KAGVTQTPRYLIKTRGQQVTLSCSPISGHRSVSWYQQTPGQGLQFLFEYFSETQRNKGNFPGRFSGRQFSNSRSEMNVSTLELGDSALYLCASSPLAGRETQYFGPGTRLLVL.

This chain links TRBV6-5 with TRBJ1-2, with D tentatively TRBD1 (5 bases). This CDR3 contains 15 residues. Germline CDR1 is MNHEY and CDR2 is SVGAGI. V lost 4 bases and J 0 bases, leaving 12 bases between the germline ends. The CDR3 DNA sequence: TGTGCCAGCAGTTCCCCGTCAGGGACTAACTATGGCTACACCTTC. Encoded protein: CASSSPSGTNYGYTF.

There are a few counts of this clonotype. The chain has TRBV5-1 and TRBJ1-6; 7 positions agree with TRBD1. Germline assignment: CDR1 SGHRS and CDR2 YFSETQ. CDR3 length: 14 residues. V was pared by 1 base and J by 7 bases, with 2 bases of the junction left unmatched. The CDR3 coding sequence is TGCGCCAGCAGCTTGCAGGGGGAGAATTCACCCCTCCACTTT. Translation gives CASSLQGENSPLHF.

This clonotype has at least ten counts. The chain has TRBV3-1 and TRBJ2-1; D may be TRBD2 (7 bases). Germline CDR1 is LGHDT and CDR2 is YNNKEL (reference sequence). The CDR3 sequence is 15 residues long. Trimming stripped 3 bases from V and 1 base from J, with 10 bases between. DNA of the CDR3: TGTGCCAGCAGCCAGGCGGGGGCATCCTACAATGAGCAGTTCTTC. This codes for CASSQAGASYNEQFF.

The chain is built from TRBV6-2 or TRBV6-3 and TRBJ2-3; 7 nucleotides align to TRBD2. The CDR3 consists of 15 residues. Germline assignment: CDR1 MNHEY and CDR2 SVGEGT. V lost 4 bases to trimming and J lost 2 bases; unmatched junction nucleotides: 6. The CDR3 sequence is CASSLSGRVTDTQYF. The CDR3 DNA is TGTGCCAGCAGTTTGTCGGGGAGGGTCACAGATACGCAGTATTTT.

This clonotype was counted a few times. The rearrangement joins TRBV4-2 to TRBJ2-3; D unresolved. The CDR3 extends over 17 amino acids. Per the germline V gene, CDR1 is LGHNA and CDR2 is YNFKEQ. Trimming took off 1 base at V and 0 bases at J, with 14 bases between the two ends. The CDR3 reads CASSQAGRPSSTDTQYF. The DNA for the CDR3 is TGTGCCAGCAGCCAAGCGGGTCGGCCTTCCAGCACAGATACGCAGTATTTT.